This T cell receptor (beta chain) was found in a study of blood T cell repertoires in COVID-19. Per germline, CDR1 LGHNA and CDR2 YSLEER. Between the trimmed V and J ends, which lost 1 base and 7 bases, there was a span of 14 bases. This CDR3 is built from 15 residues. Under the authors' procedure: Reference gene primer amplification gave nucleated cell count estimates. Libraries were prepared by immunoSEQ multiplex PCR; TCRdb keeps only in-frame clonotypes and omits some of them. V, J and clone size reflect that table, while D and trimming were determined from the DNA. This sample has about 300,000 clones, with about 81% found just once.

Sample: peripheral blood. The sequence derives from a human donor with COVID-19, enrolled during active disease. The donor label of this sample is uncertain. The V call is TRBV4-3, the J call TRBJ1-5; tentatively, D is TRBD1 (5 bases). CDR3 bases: TGCGCCAGCAGCCAAGTGGGGGGGTTGGAGCAGCCCCAGCATTTT. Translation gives CASSQVGGLEQPQHF.